The 25 T cell receptor beta chains reported below all come from one sample, sequenced in a study of shared clonotypes between healthy human individuals. The method was immunoSEQ multiplex PCR; TCRdb's version includes in-frame clones alone and lacks a portion of them. The sample records more than 1,200,000 clones, approximately 98.5% being singletons. The sequencing input was naive CD4+ T cells sorted from blood. Specified subset: CD45RA+ positively selected. The receptor set was obtained from a man aged 25-45 years in good health.

The chain carries TRBV15 and TRBJ1-5; D unclear. With 1 base removed from V and 8 bases from J, the gap between germline ends came to 12 bases. The CDR3 contains 14 residues. The germline gives CDR1 LNHNV, CDR2 YYDKDF (reference sequence). CDR3 sequence reads: CATSRGGGLEPQHF. For the CDR3, the DNA is TGTGCCACCAGCAGAGGAGGAGGTCTGGAGCCCCAGCATTTT.

Worth noting for this clone: This sample includes further DNA sequences coding for the same CDR3. The chain has TRBV10-1 and TRBJ2-5; 7 bases map to TRBD2. CDR1 is WNHNN and CDR2 is SYGVQD in the germline V gene (reference sequence). CDR3 size: 13 residues. The trim removed 4 bases at V and 4 bases at J, leaving 3 bases unmatched. CDR3 sequence reads: CASSGIAGETQYF. CDR3 nucleotides: TGCGCCAGCAGTGGGATAGCGGGAGAGACCCAGTACTTC.

The V gene is TRBV11-3, the J gene TRBJ2-1; possible D gene TRBD2, 6 bases. The CDR3 contains 16 residues. V lost 1 base and J lost 7, with 17 bases in between. The germline V gene encodes CDR1 SGHNT and CDR2 YENEEA. CDR3 residues: CASSLGGTLGKNEQFF. In DNA form, the CDR3 reads TGTGCCAGCAGCTTAGGGGGGACTCTCGGTAAGAATGAGCAGTTCTTC.

The genes are TRBV15 and TRBJ1-2; D not certain. This CDR3 contains 16 residues. Germline CDR1 and CDR2: LNHNV and YYDKDF (reference sequence). V was clipped by 6 bases and J by 4 bases, with 21 bases between them. The CDR3 DNA is TGTGCCACCAGTAGGGTAGGTCGTGCGGACGTCTATGGCTACACCTTC. It is translated as CATSRVGRADVYGYTF.

The chain joins TRBV6-6 to TRBJ1-1; 7 nucleotides align to TRBD1. The V and J ends lost 7 bases and 9 bases, in that order; junction bases with no gene match: 11. The CDR3 runs to 13 residues. Germline assignment: CDR1 MNHNY and CDR2 SVGAGI (reference sequence). CDR3 sequence reads: CASNRQGSPQAFF. The CDR3 nucleotides are TGTGCCAGCAACAGACAGGGATCTCCCCAAGCTTTCTTT.

V gene TRBV27 combines with J gene TRBJ2-2; weak D call: TRBD1 (6 bases). V gave up 1 base and J gave up 3 bases, with 15 bases separating them. The CDR3 covers 17 residues. Germline loops: CDR1 MNHEY, CDR2 SMNVEV (reference sequence). CDR3 sequence: CASSLWGGGLDTGELFF. The CDR3 DNA reads as TGTGCCAGCAGTTTATGGGGTGGGGGCTTGGACACCGGGGAGCTGTTTTTT.

The count of this clone is one. CDR3 DNA sequence: TGTGCCAGCAGTGAACCCGTCGCGGGAGGGCCCTACGAGCAGTACTTC. Encoded protein: CASSEPVAGGPYEQYF. This chain joins TRBV6-1 and TRBJ2-7; 9 bases fit TRBD2. Per germline, CDR1 MNHNS and CDR2 SASEGT. The CDR3 is made up of 16 amino acids. V was clipped by 2 bases and J by 2 bases; unmatched bases: 7.

This chain links TRBV19 with TRBJ2-7; possibly TRBD1 for D (6 bases). The V end lost 4 bases, the J end lost 3 bases, and 13 bases lay between the germline ends. Germline V gene sequence: CDR1 LNHDA, CDR2 SQIVND (reference sequence). The CDR3 sequence is 14 residues long. The CDR3 region has the DNA TGTGCCAGTAGTAGGACAGCCGCCGGCTACGAGCAGTACTTC. Protein: CASSRTAAGYEQYF. The full variable domain, rest sourced from reference TRBV19 and TRBJ2-7, is DGGITQSPKYLFRKEGQNVTLSCEQNLNHDAMYWYRQDPGQGLRLIYYSQIVNDFQKGDIAEGYSVSREKKESFPLTVTSAQKNPTAFYLCASSRTAAGYEQYFGPGTRLTVT.

V is TRBV5-8 and J is TRBJ2-3; TRBD1 matches at 10 bases. Germline loops: CDR1 SGHTS, CDR2 YDEGEE. V lost 4 bases, J lost 4 bases, and 12 bases stayed unmatched. The CDR3 is made up of 17 amino acids. CDR3 sequence: CASSPSGGTGVPDTQYF. CDR3 nucleotides: TGTGCCAGCAGCCCCTCCGGGGGGACAGGGGTTCCAGATACGCAGTATTTT.

This clone showed up just once. V gene TRBV28 combines with J gene TRBJ2-7, with unresolved D. The CDR3 spans 11 residues. Germline-derived CDR1 and CDR2 are MDHEN and SYDVKM. Trimming removed 11 bases from V and 6 bases from J, with 14 bases in between. CDR3 coding DNA: TGTGCCTGCTTAGGGTTCAGCGAGCAGTACTTC. This translates into CACLGFSEQYF.

V and J are TRBV9 and TRBJ1-2, with D possibly matching TRBD1 (6 bases). The germline V gene encodes CDR1 SGDLS and CDR2 YYNGEE. This CDR3 contains 18 residues. V was shortened by 4 bases and J by 3 bases, with 25 bases between the two germline ends. The CDR3 nucleotides are TGTGCCAGCAGCTCCCGAGGACCCGGACAGTCTGCCCACTATGGCTACACCTTC. It specifies CASSSRGPGQSAHYGYTF.

This chain links TRBV2 with TRBJ2-7; D may be TRBD2 (6 bases). CDR3 length: 14 residues. Per the germline V gene, CDR1 is SNHLY and CDR2 is FYNNEI. The V end was cut by 0 bases, the J end by 7 bases, with 13 bases between. The chain's CDR3 is CASSEASGAGEQYF. The CDR3 bases are TGTGCCAGCAGTGAAGCGTCCGGGGCGGGAGAGCAGTACTTC.

This rearrangement joins TRBV5-1 to TRBJ2-2, with TRBD1 matching 8 bases. CDR3 length: 15 amino acids. The germline gives CDR1 SGHRS, CDR2 YFSETQ. J was trimmed by 5 bases and V by 4 bases; bases with no gene match: 7. The CDR3 reads CASSPRGRLTGELFF. CDR3 coding DNA: TGCGCCAGCAGCCCCAGGGGGCGCTTAACCGGGGAGCTGTTTTTT.

The genes are TRBV7-9 and TRBJ1-1; possible D gene TRBD1, 6 bases. CDR3 length: 17 residues. V gave up 1 base and J gave up 1 base, with 16 bases separating them. CDR1 SEHNR and CDR2 FQNEAQ come from the germline V gene (reference sequence). CDR3 amino acids: CASSLGGMTGANTEAFF. The CDR3 DNA reads TGTGCCAGCAGCTTAGGAGGGATGACAGGAGCGAACACTGAAGCTTTCTTT.

The V call is TRBV19, the J call TRBJ1-5; 7 bases align to TRBD1. Germline CDR1 and CDR2: LNHDA and SQIVND (reference sequence). The CDR3 extends over 16 amino acids. The J segment lost 2 bases and the V segment lost 3 bases, leaving 7 bases of the junction unmatched. Here the CDR3 DNA reads TGTGCCAGTAGTATCTCCCGACAGGGCGGCAATCAGCCCCAGCATTTT. Its protein is CASSISRQGGNQPQHF.

The chain has TRBV25-1 and TRBJ2-4, with a weak D call TRBD1 (5 bases). Germline CDR1 reads MGHDK; CDR2 reads SYGVNS. The CDR3 runs to 17 residues. Trimming took 1 base from V and 1 from J, leaving 14 bases between them. The CDR3 spells CASSEFRAGLAKNIQYF. CDR3 DNA: TGTGCCAGCAGTGAATTTAGGGCAGGGTTGGCCAAAAACATTCAGTACTTC.

The rearrangement joins TRBV27 to TRBJ2-3; D gene unclear. The CDR3 covers 18 residues. V dropped 4 bases and J dropped 2 bases, with 22 bases sitting between them. Germline assignment: CDR1 MNHEY and CDR2 SMNVEV (reference sequence). The CDR3 DNA reads as TGTGCCAGCAGTTCGGCCCTCGGCTCCCGGGTATTCACAGATACGCAGTATTTT. Translating it yields CASSSALGSRVFTDTQYF.

This chain uses TRBV27 with TRBJ2-7, with TRBD2 matching over 7 bases. Per the germline V gene, CDR1 is MNHEY and CDR2 is SMNVEV (reference sequence). This CDR3 is built from 15 residues. The ends lost 1 base at V and 3 bases at J; junction bases unmatched: 6. The CDR3 DNA follows: TGTGCCAGCAGTTTATTTCCGCGGGAGTACTACGAGCAGTACTTC. Amino acids: CASSLFPREYYEQYF.

The chain couples TRBV15 to TRBJ2-2; tentatively, D is TRBD1 (5 bases). V lost 4 bases and J 1 base, leaving 13 bases between the germline ends. CDR1 and CDR2 (germline): LNHNV, YYDKDF (reference sequence). The length of the CDR3 is 16 residues. The CDR3 bases are TGTGCCACCAGCACCGCCAGGGTTGAGAACACCGGGGAGCTGTTTTTT. The encoded protein is CATSTARVENTGELFF.

The chain combines TRBV11-2 with TRBJ1-3; D not resolved. CDR1 is SGHAT, CDR2 FQNNGV, per germline. The CDR3 totals 14 residues. V lost 6 bases, J lost 0 bases, and 9 bases lay in between. The CDR3 nucleotides read TGTGCCAGCAGTCCGAATTACTCTGGAAACACCATATATTTT. Its protein is CASSPNYSGNTIYF.

This clone is a singleton in its sample. This chain joins TRBV9 and TRBJ2-7; the D is unclear. The CDR3 spans 17 residues. CDR1 is SGDLS, CDR2 YYNGEE, per germline. V was pared by 3 bases and J by 2 bases, with 21 bases between. CDR3 sequence reads: CASSGRHSVTSPYEQYF. The CDR3 DNA follows: TGTGCCAGCAGCGGCCGCCATTCCGTGACATCGCCCTACGAGCAGTACTTC.

The rearrangement links TRBV2 to TRBJ2-7, with a weak D call TRBD2 (5 bases). The CDR3 runs 14 residues. The germline V and J ends were trimmed by 2 bases and 4 bases, with 12 bases remaining between them. Germline V CDR1 and CDR2: SNHLY, FYNNEI. The CDR3 here is CASSESGTEYEQYF. CDR3 coding DNA: TGTGCCAGCAGTGAAAGCGGAACCGAGTACGAGCAGTACTTC.

The sample holds one count of this clone. The chain recombines TRBV29-1 with TRBJ1-2; D is unresolved. This CDR3 spans 9 amino acids. V was pared by 6 bases and J by 8 bases, with 7 bases between. Germline loops: CDR1 SQVTM, CDR2 ANQGSEA. This CDR3 reads CSVPEGYTF. The CDR3 nucleotides read TGCAGCGTGCCGGAAGGCTACACCTTC. Using reference TRBV29-1 and TRBJ1-2 for the parts outside the CDR3, the full variable domain is SAVISQKPSRDICQRGTSLTIQCQVDSQVTMMFWYRQQPGQSLTLIATANQGSEATYESGFVIDKFPISRPNLTFSTLTVSNMSPEDSSIYLCSVPEGYTFGSGTRLTVV.

About this clone: This CDR3 is also generated by other DNA sequences in the sample. The chain employs TRBV28 and TRBJ2-7; the match to TRBD2 covers 7 bases. With V trimmed by 5 bases and J by 2 bases, 6 bases remained unmatched. Germline values: CDR1 MDHEN, CDR2 SYDVKM. This CDR3 region has 14 residues. This chain's CDR3 is CASSPPGGTYEQYF. In DNA form, the CDR3 reads TGTGCCAGCAGTCCACCGGGAGGTACCTACGAGCAGTACTTC.

The V and J genes are TRBV6-5 and TRBJ1-2; perhaps TRBD1 as D (6 bases). Trimming shortened V by 5 bases and J by 3 bases, and 13 bases separated the two germline ends. The CDR3 runs 14 residues. Germline CDR1 MNHEY, CDR2 SVGAGI. DNA of the CDR3: TGTGCCAGCAGTAGGGGGGAGGGATACTATGGCTACACCTTC. Translating it yields CASSRGEGYYGYTF.